This entry lists 14 T cell receptor beta chains sequenced from one sample in a study of response to subunit inactivated influenza vaccine. Using its own MiXCR run on the RT-PCR reads, TCRdb lists one record per CDR3 protein. There are more than 450,000 distinct CDR3 sequences in the sample; 7.5% to 8.5% occur only once, and approximately 13% lies in the top ten. Here the sequenced sample was PBMCs from blood, taken roughly 24 months after vaccination. The receptor source for this set is a man aged 45-69 years who received an inactivated influenza vaccine.

In its sample, this clonotype was seen a few times. This chain connects TRBV5-1 to TRBJ2-1, with 10 bases lining up with TRBD2. The CDR3 is 16 amino acids. Germline CDR1 reads SGHRS; CDR2 reads YFSETQ. Trimming cost V 0 bases and J 8 bases; bases outside gene matches: 8. The CDR3 DNA follows: TGCGCCAGCAGCTTGGGCCGACTAGCGGGTTTTGATGAGCAGTTCTTC. Translated, it gives CASSLGRLAGFDEQFF.

The chain links TRBV6-5 to TRBJ1-3, with D tentatively TRBD1 (6 bases). The V end lost 2 bases, the J end lost 0 bases, and 14 bases lay between the germline ends. From germline, CDR1 is MNHEY and CDR2 SVGAGI. This CDR3 spans 17 amino acids. The CDR3 coding sequence is TGTGCCAGCAGTTACGCCAGGACAGCGTCCTCTGGAAACACCATATATTTT. Translating it yields CASSYARTASSGNTIYF.

The genes are TRBV2 and TRBJ2-5; the match to TRBD2 covers 13 bases. Germline V lookup: CDR1 SNHLY, CDR2 FYNNEI. Losses at the gene ends were 3 bases for V and 2 bases for J; bases not matched to a gene: 9. The CDR3 has 18 residues. In nucleotides, the CDR3 is TGTGCCAGCAGTGATGGTGGACTAGCGGGGGTGCTTCAAGAGACCCAGTACTTC. It is translated as CASSDGGLAGVLQETQYF.

The table lists this clonotype with many counts. This chain joins TRBV2 and TRBJ2-5; 8 bases map to TRBD2. With V trimmed by 5 bases and J by 2 bases, 7 bases remained unmatched. The CDR3 covers 15 residues. CDR1 is SNHLY and CDR2 is FYNNEI in the germline V gene. As DNA, the CDR3 is TGTGCCAGCAGTTATAGCGGGAAGGAACAAGAGACCCAGTACTTC. This sequence encodes CASSYSGKEQETQYF. Full variable domain (remainder filled in from reference TRBV2 and TRBJ2-5): EPEVTQTPSHQVTQMGQEVILRCVPISNHLYFYWYRQILGQKVEFLVSFYNNEISEKSEIFDDQFSVERPDGSNFTLKIRSTKLEDSAMYFCASSYSGKEQETQYFGPGTRLLVL.

This clonotype was seen at least ten times. This chain links TRBV20-1 with TRBJ1-2; the D is unclear. Trimming took off 3 bases at V and 8 bases at J, with 10 bases between the two ends. CDR1 and CDR2 (germline): DFQATT, SNEGSKA (reference sequence). This CDR3 spans 11 amino acids. CDR3 nucleotides: TGCAGTGCTAGGGATGTCCAGGGCTACACCTTC. This translates into CSARDVQGYTF.

A few counts support this clonotype. The chain couples TRBV11-2 to TRBJ2-3; 11 bases are shared with TRBD2. Germline V gene sequence: CDR1 SGHAT, CDR2 FQNNGV. V lost 3 bases, J lost 0 bases, and 5 bases stayed unmatched. This CDR3 spans 17 amino acids. The CDR3 nucleotides are TGTGCCAGCAGCTTCAGACTAGCGGGGATTAGCACAGATACGCAGTATTTT. It is translated as CASSFRLAGISTDTQYF.

This clonotype was seen many times. This rearrangement joins TRBV4-3 to TRBJ1-2; weak D call: TRBD1 (5 bases). With 0 bases removed from V and 6 bases from J, the gap between germline ends came to 14 bases. Germline V gene data show CDR1 as LGHNA and CDR2 as YSLEER. This CDR3 region has 15 residues. CDR3 bases: TGCGCCAGCAGCCAAGACTTCTCAGGGTGGAATGGCTACACCTTC. Residues: CASSQDFSGWNGYTF.

Many counts were recorded for this clonotype. The chain is built from TRBV7-2 and TRBJ2-2; D is undetermined. There are 16 residues in the CDR3. Trimming took off 6 bases at V and 1 base at J, with 15 bases between the two ends. From germline, CDR1 is SGHTA and CDR2 FQGNSA. CDR3 residues: CASRGKGRVNTGELFF. Here the CDR3 DNA reads TGTGCCAGCAGAGGCAAGGGAAGGGTGAACACCGGGGAGCTGTTTTTT.

For this clonotype: The CDR3 does not close with the conserved phenylalanine or tryptophan, likely indicating a read error. This rearrangement joins TRBV28 to TRBJ2-7; possible D gene TRBD2, 6 bases. This CDR3 is built from 13 residues. Germline V gives CDR1 MDHEN, CDR2 SYDVKM. V gave up 4 bases and J gave up 4 bases, with 11 bases separating them. The CDR3 loop reads CASSSGLPYEQYI. CDR3 DNA sequence: TGTGCCAGCAGTTCGGGACTTCCTTACGAGCAGTACATC.

This clonotype was seen repeatedly, ten times or more. The chain combines TRBV5-5 with TRBJ1-4; no reliable D call. Deletions cut 0 bases from V and 5 bases from J, with 11 bases between. CDR3 length equals 15 residues. Germline V gene data show CDR1 as SGHKS and CDR2 as YYEKEE (reference sequence). CDR3 protein: CASSLEIGPNEKLFF. For the CDR3, the DNA is TGTGCCAGCAGCTTGGAGATTGGACCAAATGAAAAACTGTTTTTT.

This chain links TRBV2 with TRBJ2-2; TRBD1 matches at 10 bases. Germline-derived CDR1 and CDR2 are SNHLY and FYNNEI. V lost 5 bases to trimming and J lost 0 bases; unmatched junction nucleotides: 6. CDR3 length equals 17 residues. The CDR3 region is CASSRTGGSPNTGELFF. In DNA form, the CDR3 reads TGTGCCAGCAGTCGGACAGGGGGGTCCCCGAACACCGGGGAGCTGTTTTTT.

The chain has TRBV20-1 and TRBJ2-3; 10 nucleotides line up with TRBD2. There are 15 residues in the CDR3. The J segment lost 3 bases and the V segment lost 3 bases, leaving 6 bases of the junction unmatched. The V gene's germline CDR1 is DFQATT and CDR2 SNEGSKA (reference sequence). CDR3: CSARSLAGRTDTQYF. The CDR3 DNA sequence: TGCAGTGCTAGGTCACTAGCGGGACGGACAGATACGCAGTATTTT.

The rearrangement uses TRBV28 and TRBJ1-1; the match to TRBD1 covers 7 bases. Germline CDR1 is MDHEN and CDR2 is SYDVKM. V was pared by 3 bases and J by 12 bases, with 7 bases of the junction left unmatched. This CDR3 contains 12 residues. This CDR3 is CASSFRDRATFF. As DNA, the CDR3 is TGTGCCAGCAGTTTTCGTGACAGGGCTACTTTCTTT.

The sample holds a few counts of this clonotype. The chain carries TRBV3-1 and TRBJ2-2, with D perhaps being TRBD1 or TRBD2 (5 bases each). The CDR3 sequence is 15 residues long. Trimming shortened V by 1 base and J by 5 bases, and 11 bases separated the two germline ends. Germline values: CDR1 LGHDT, CDR2 YNNKEL (reference sequence). CDR3 in amino acids: CASSQGSGSTGELFF. The CDR3 DNA reads TGTGCCAGCAGCCAAGGTTCAGGGAGTACCGGGGAGCTGTTTTTT.